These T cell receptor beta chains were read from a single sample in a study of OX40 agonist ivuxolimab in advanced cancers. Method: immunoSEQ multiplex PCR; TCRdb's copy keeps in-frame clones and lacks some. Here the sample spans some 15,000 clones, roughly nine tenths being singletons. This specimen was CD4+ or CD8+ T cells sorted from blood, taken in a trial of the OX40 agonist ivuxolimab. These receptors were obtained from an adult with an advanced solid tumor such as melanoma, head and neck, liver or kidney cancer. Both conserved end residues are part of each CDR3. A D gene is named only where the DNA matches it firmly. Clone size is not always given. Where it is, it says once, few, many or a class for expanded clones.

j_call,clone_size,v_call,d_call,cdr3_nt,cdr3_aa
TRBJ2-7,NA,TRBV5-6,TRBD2,TGTGCCAGCAGCGCTGGACTAGCGGGAATCGAGCGGTACGAGCAGTACTTC,CASSAGLAGIERYEQYF
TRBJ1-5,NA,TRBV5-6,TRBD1,TGTGCCAGCAGCTTACAGGGGTTTGCTCAGCCCCAGCATTTT,CASSLQGFAQPQHF
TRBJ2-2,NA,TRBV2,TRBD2,TGTGCCACCGTACTTGGGGGTTCGACTAGCGGGAGCCCGGAGGGGCAGAAAACCGGGGAGCTGTTTTTT,CATVLGGSTSGSPEGQKTGELFF
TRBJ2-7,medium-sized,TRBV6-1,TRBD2,TGTGCCAGCAGTGAAGGACTAGCGGGCCTCTACGAGCAGTACTTC,CASSEGLAGLYEQYF
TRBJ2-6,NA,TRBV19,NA,TGTGCCAGTAGTCAATCACAAAGTCGGGCCAACGTCCTGACTTTC,CASSQSQSRANVLTF
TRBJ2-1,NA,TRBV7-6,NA,TGTGCCAGCAGCGTGGGACTCGCGAATGAGCAGTTCTTC,CASSVGLANEQFF
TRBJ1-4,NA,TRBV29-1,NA,TGCAGCGTGTTCGGGCGAGGGGGAAAACTGTTTTTT,CSVFGRGGKLFF
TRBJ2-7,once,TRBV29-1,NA,TGCAGCGTTGAAGGGACGGACTCCTACGAGCAGTACTTC,CSVEGTDSYEQYF
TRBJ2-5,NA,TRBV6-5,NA,TGTGCCAGCAGTTATACAGGAGGCCAAGAGACCCAGTACTTC,CASSYTGGQETQYF
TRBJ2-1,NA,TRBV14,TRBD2,TGTGCCAGCAGCAATGGAGCGGGAGGCTACAATGAGCAGTTCTTC,CASSNGAGGYNEQFF
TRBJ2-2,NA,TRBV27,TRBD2,TGTGCCAGCAGTCCTCTAGCGGGAGGGCCGATCACCGGGGAGCTGTTTTTT,CASSPLAGGPITGELFF
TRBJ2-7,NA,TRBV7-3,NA,TGTGCCAGCAGCTTAACAGGGAGCGCCTACGAGCAGTACTTC,CASSLTGSAYEQYF
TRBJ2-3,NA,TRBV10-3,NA,TGTGCCAGCAGGGGCGAAGCGGGGTTCACAGATACGCAGTATTTT,CASRGEAGFTDTQYF
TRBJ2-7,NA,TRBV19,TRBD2,TGTGCCAGTAGTATAGATCCCACTAGCGGATACGAGCAGTACTTC,CASSIDPTSGYEQYF
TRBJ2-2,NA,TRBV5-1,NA,TGCGCCAGCAGCTGGTTCGAGGGGAGCACCGGGGAGCTGTTTTTT,CASSWFEGSTGELFF
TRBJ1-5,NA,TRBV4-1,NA,TGCGCCAGCAGCCAGCGCTCAGGGCTCAGCAATCAGCCCCAGCATTTT,CASSQRSGLSNQPQHF
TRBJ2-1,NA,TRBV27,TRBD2,TGTGCCAGCAGTTTATCCCCACTAGCGGAGATATACAATGAGCAGTTCTTC,CASSLSPLAEIYNEQFF
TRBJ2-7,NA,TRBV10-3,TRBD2,TGTGCCATCAGTGGCATACGTCCTAGGGCTAGCGGCTCCTACGAGCAGTACTTC,CAISGIRPRASGSYEQYF
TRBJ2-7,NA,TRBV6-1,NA,TGTGCCAGCAGTGAACCGTATAGGACGGGGAACGAGCAGTACTTC,CASSEPYRTGNEQYF
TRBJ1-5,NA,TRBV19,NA,TGTGCCAGTAGTGGCAGACAATATAGCAATCAGCCCCAGCATTTT,CASSGRQYSNQPQHF
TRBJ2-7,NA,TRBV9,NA,TGTGCCAGCAGCGACGAGGGTCTTTCCTACGAGCAGTACTTC,CASSDEGLSYEQYF
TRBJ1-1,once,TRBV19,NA,TGTGCCAGTAGTATAGGGGTTTTAGGAGCTTTCTTT,CASSIGVLGAFF
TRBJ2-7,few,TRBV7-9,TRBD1,TGTGCCAGCAGCGAGGACAGGGGACCCACCTACGAGCAGTACTTC,CASSEDRGPTYEQYF
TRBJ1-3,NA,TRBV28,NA,TGTGCCAGCAGTACTACAGGGATTGTTCGGGGCACCATATATTTT,CASSTTGIVRGTIYF
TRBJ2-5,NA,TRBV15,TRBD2,TGTGCCACCAGTGTTCTAGCGGACCAAGAGACCCAGTACTTC,CATSVLADQETQYF
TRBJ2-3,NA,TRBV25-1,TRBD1,TGTGCCAGCAGTGCCGACGGACAGGGATACACAGATACGCAGTATTTT,CASSADGQGYTDTQYF
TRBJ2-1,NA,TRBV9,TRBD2,TGTGCCAGCAGCGTAACGGGATTGGCGGGAGTATCCGATGAGCAGTTCTTC,CASSVTGLAGVSDEQFF
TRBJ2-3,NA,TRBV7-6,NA,TGTGCCAGCAGCCAGGACCCTTACCCCCTCACAGATACGCAGTATTTT,CASSQDPYPLTDTQYF
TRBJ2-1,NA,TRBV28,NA,TGTGCCAGCAGTTTAGACAGCTCCTACAATGAGCAGTTCTTC,CASSLDSSYNEQFF
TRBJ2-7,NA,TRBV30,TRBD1,TGTGCCTGGAGCCTCGGGACAGGGGACTACGAGCAGTACTTC,CAWSLGTGDYEQYF
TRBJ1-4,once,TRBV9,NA,TGTGCCAGCAGCTCCTCAGAAGGGGGGACAACTAATGAAAAACTGTTTTTT,CASSSSEGGTTNEKLFF
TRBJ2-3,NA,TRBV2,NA,TGTGCCAGCAGTGAGGCGGGCTTCACAGATACGCAGTATTTT,CASSEAGFTDTQYF
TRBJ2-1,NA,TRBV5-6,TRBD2,TGTGCCAGCAGCCTGACTAGCGGGAGATTGTACAATGAGCAGTTCTTC,CASSLTSGRLYNEQFF
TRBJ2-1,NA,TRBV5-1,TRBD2,TGCGCCAGCAGCTTGGAGGGGGTAGCGGGAGTTGGGGACAATGAGCAGTTCTTC,CASSLEGVAGVGDNEQFF
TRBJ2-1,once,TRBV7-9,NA,TGTGCCAGCAGCTTAGCGGGAGAGCAGTTCTTC,CASSLAGEQFF
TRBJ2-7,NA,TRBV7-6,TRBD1,TGTGCCAGCAGCTCGGGACAGGCTGATTACGAGCAGTACTTC,CASSSGQADYEQYF
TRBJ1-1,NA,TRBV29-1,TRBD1,TGCAGCGGCGTTCGACAGGGGGTAGCTTTCTTT,CSGVRQGVAFF
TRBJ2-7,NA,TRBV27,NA,TGTGCCAGCAGTTTATGGCCGGGACACAGCTACGAGCAGTACTTC,CASSLWPGHSYEQYF
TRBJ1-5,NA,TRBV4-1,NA,TGCGCCAGCAGCCTAGGGAATGGGGTGCATCAGCCCCAGCATTTT,CASSLGNGVHQPQHF
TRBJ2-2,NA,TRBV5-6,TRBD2,TGTGCCAGCAGCTTTACTAGCGGGAGCAATACCGGGGAGCTGTTTTTT,CASSFTSGSNTGELFF
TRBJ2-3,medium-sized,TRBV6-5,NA,TGTGCCGGCAGTATTAGCACAGATACGCAGTATTTT,CAGSISTDTQYF
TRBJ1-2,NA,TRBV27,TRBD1,TGTGCCAGCAGGGAGACAGGGGTCTACTATGGCTACACCTTC,CASRETGVYYGYTF